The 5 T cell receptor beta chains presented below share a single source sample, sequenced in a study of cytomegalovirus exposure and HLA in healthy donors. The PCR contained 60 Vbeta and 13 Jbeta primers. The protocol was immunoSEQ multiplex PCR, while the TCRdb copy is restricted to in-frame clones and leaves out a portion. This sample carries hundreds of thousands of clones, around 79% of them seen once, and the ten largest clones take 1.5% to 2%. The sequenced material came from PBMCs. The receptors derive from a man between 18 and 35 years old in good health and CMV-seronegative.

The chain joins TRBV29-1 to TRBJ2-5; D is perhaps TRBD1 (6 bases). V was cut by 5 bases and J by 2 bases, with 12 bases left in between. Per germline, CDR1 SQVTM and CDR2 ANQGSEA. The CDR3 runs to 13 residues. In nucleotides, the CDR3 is TGCAGCGTTAGGGGGACGGAACAAGAGACCCAGTACTTC. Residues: CSVRGTEQETQYF.

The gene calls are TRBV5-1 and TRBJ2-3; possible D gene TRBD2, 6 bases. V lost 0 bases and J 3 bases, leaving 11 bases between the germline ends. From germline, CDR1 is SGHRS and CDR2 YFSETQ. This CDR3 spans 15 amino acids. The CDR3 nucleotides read TGCGCCAGCAGCTTGGACGGGGGACCTACAGATACGCAGTATTTT. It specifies CASSLDGGPTDTQYF.

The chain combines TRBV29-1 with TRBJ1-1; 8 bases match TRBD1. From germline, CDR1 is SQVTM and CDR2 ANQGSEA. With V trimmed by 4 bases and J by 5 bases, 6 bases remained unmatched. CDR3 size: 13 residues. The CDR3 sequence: CSVAPQGGTEAFF. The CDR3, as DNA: TGCAGCGTTGCACCACAGGGGGGAACTGAAGCTTTCTTT.

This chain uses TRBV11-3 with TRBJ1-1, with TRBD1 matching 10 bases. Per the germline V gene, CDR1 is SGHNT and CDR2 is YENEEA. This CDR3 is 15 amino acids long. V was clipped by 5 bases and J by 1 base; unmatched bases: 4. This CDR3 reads CASSVRTGGNTEAFF. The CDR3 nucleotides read TGTGCCAGCAGCGTCCGGACAGGGGGGAACACTGAAGCTTTCTTT.

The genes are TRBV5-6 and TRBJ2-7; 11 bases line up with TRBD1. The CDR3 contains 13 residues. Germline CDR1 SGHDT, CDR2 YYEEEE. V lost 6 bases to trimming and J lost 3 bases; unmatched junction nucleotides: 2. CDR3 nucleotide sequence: TGTGCCAGCACTGGGACAGGGGGCTACGAGCAGTACTTC. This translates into CASTGTGGYEQYF.